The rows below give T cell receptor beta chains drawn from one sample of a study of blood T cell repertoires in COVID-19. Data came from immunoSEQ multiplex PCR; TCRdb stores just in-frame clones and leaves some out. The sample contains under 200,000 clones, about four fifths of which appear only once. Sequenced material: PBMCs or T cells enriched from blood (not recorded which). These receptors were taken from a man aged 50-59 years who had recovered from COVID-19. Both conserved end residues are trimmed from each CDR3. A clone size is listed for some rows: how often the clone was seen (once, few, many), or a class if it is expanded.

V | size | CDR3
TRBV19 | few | ASKPSGITTGELF
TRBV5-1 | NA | ASSLLIVGASTDTQY
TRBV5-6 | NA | ASSAWTGGFYEQY
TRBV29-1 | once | SVTGTSAEGELF
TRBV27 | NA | ASSLQRALNTEAF
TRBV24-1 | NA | ATSESGFTDTQY
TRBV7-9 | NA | ASGSGGGAGTGELF
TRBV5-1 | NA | ASSPDRGLVGYT
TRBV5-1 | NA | ASSLRMGRSSGNTIY
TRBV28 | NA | ASRYSGGDYEQY
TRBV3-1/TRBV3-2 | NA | ASSQGGGYSTEAF
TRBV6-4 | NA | ASVPLAGNNEQF
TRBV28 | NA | ASHGGGERPQH
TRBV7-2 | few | ASSLWTSGGVGTDTQY
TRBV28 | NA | ASSFPGGYEQY
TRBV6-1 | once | ASSAGRGQVVKETQY
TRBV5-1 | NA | ASSLDRTGELF
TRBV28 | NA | ASRTQGLSNQPQH
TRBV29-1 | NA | SVARDRVPTEAF
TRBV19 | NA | ASRGQLANYGYT
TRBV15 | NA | ATSRDRGQGNSGNTIY
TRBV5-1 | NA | ASSEQPWPEETQY
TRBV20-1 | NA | SAKGQETQY
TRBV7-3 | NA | ASSLSGVDEQF
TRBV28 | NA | ASSRSGQGDTEAF
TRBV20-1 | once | SASPLVEQF
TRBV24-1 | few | ATTGQGRDEQF
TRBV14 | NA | ASSHRLAGSTDTQY
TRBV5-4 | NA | ATGQGGQETQY
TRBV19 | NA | ASNLGLSTDTQY
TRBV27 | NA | ASSWGALVSADTQY
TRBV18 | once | ASSPGQGNQETQY
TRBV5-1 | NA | ASSSEGVAAYVRNEQF
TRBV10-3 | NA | AISEPGTSGTGELF
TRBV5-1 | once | ASSLLGTGYYGYT
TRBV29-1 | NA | SVEDHTSGTYNEQF
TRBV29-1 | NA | SVESGSGSKETQY
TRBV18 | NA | ASSPGADYGYT
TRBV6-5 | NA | ASSGTVNQPQH
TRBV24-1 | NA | ATSEGQGTYGYT
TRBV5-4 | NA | ASSAGQINEKLF
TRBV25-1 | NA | ASGGTGTADQPQH
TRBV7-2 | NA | ASSSRGATMDPEAF
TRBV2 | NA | ASTRRTSGGQQETQY
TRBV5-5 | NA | ASSLVGDRYTEAF
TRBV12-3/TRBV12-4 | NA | ASGIAVQETQY